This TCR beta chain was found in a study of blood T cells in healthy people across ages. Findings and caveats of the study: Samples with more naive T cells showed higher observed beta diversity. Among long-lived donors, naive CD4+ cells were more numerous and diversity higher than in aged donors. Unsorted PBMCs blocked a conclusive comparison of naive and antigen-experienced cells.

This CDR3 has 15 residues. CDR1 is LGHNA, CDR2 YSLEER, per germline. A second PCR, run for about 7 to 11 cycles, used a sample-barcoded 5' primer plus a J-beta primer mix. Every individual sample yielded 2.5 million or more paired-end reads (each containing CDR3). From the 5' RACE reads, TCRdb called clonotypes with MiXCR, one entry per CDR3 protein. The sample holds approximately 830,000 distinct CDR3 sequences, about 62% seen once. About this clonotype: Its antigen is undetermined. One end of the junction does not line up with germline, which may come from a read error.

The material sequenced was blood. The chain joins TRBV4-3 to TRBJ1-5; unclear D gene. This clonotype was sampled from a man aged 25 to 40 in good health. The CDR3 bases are TGCGCCGGCAGCCAAGATGTGTCAGGACATCAGCCCCAGCATTTT. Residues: CAGSQDVSGHQPQHF.